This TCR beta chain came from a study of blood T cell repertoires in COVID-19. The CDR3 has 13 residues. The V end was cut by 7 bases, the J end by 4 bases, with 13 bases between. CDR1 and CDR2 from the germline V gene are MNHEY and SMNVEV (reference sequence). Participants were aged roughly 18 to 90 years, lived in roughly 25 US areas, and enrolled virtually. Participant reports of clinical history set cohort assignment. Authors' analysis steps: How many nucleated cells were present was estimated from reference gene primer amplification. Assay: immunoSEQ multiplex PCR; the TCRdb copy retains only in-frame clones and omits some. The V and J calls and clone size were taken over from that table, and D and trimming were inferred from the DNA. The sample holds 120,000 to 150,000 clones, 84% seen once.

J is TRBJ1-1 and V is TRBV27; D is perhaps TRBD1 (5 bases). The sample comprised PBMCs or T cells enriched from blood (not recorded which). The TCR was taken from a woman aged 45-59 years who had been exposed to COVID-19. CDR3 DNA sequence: TGTGCCAGCACAAACTCAGGGCTCACTGAAGCTTTCTTT. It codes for CASTNSGLTEAFF.